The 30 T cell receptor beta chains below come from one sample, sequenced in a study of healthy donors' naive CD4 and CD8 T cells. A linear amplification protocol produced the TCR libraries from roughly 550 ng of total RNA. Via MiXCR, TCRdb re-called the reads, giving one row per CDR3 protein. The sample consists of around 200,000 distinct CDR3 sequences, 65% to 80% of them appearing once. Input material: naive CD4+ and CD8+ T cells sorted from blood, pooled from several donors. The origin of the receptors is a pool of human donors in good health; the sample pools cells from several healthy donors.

The chain's CDR3 is CATRGESSYEQYF. The DNA of the CDR3 is TGTGCCACCCGAGGGGAATCAAGTTACGAGCAGTACTTC. The chain carries TRBV6-6 and TRBJ2-7; D may match TRBD1 or TRBD2 (5 bases each). Germline loops: CDR1 MNHNY, CDR2 SVGAGI (reference sequence). Deletions cut 10 bases from V and 4 bases from J, with 17 bases between. This CDR3 spans 13 amino acids.

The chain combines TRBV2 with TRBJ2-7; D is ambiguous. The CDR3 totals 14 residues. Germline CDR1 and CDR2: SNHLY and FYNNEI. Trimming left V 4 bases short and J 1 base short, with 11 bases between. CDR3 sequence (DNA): TGTGCCAGCAGTGGGAATTTTTATTCCTACGAGCAGTACTTC. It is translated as CASSGNFYSYEQYF.

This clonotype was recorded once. Here the CDR3 DNA reads TGTGCCAGCAGTCACCCCGCCGGGACTAGCGGGCCCGCCCAAGAGACCCAGTACTTC. It is translated as CASSHPAGTSGPAQETQYF. This chain joins TRBV27 and TRBJ2-5, with 12 bases that match TRBD2. Trimming cost V 5 bases and J 1 base; bases outside gene matches: 14. Germline CDR1 reads MNHEY; CDR2 reads SMNVEV (reference sequence). This CDR3 comprises 19 residues.

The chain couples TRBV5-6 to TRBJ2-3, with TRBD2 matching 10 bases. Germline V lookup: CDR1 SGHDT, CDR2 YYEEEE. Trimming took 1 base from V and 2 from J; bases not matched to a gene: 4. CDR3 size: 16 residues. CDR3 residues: CASSLQLAGFTDTQYF. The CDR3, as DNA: TGTGCCAGCAGCTTGCAACTAGCGGGGTTCACAGATACGCAGTATTTT.

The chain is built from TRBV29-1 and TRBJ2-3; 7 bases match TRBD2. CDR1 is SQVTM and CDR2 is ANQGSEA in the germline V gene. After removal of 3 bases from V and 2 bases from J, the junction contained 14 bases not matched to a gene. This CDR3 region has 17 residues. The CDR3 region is CSVDPKVGGRVTDTQYF. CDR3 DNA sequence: TGCAGCGTTGACCCGAAGGTGGGAGGGAGGGTCACAGATACGCAGTATTTT.

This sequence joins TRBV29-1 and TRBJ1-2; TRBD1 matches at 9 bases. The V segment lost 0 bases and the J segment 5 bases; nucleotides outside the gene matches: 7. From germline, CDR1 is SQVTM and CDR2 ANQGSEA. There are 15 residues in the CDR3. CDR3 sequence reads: CSVEDPGTGKYGYTF. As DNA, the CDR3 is TGCAGCGTTGAAGATCCCGGGACAGGGAAATATGGCTACACCTTC.

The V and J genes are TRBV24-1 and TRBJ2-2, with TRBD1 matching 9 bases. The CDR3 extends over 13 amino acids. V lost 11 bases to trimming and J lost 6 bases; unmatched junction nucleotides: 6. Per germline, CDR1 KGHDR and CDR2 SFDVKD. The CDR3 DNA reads TGTGCCATCGGACAGGGGTCGTCCGGGGAGCTGTTTTTT. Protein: CAIGQGSSGELFF.

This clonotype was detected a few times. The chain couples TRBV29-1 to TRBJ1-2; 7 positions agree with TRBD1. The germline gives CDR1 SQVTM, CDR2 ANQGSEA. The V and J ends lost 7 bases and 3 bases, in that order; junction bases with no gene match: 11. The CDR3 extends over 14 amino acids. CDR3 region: CSARPIGTDYGYTF. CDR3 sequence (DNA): TGCAGCGCTCGCCCGATAGGGACAGACTATGGCTACACCTTC.

CDR3 bases: TGTGCCAGCAGCCCCCCGGAGCCCGCTTTCTATGGCTACACCTTC. Translation gives CASSPPEPAFYGYTF. The chain recombines TRBV7-9 with TRBJ1-2; D unresolved. Deletions cut 5 bases from V and 4 bases from J, with 17 bases between. CDR1 is SEHNR, CDR2 FQNEAQ, per germline (reference sequence). The CDR3 extends over 15 amino acids.

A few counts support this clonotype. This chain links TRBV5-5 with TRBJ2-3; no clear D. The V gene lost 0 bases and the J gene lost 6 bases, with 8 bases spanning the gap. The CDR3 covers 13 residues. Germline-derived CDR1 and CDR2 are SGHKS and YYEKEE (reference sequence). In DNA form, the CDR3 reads TGTGCCAGCAGCTTGGCCGTGGGGGATACGCAGTATTTT. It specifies CASSLAVGDTQYF.

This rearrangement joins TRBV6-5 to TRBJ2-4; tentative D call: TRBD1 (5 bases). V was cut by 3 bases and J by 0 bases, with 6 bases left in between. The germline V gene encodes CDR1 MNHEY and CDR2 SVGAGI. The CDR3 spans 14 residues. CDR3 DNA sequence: TGTGCCAGCAGTTATGGGGCAGCCAAAAACATTCAGTACTTC. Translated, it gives CASSYGAAKNIQYF.

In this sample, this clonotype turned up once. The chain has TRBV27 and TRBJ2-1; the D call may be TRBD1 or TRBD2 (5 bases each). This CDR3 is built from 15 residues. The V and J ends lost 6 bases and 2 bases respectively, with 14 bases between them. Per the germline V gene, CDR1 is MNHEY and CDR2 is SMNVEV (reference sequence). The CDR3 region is CASRSGPKAYNEQFF. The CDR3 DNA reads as TGTGCCAGCAGATCGGGACCCAAAGCCTACAATGAGCAGTTCTTC.

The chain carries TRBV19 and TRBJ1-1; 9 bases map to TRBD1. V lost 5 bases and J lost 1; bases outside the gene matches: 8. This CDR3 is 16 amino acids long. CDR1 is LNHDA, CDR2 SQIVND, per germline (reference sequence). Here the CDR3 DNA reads TGTGCCAGTAGTCCGCCCGGGACAGGGAGGAACACTGAAGCTTTCTTT. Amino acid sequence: CASSPPGTGRNTEAFF. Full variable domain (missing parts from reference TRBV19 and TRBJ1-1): DGGITQSPKYLFRKEGQNVTLSCEQNLNHDAMYWYRQDPGQGLRLIYYSQIVNDFQKGDIAEGYSVSREKKESFPLTVTSAQKNPTAFYLCASSPPGTGRNTEAFFGQGTRLTVV.

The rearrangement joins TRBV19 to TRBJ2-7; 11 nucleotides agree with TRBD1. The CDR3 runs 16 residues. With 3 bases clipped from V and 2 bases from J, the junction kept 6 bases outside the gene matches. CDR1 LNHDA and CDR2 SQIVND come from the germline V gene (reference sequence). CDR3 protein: CASSIYGQGATYEQYF. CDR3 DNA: TGTGCCAGTAGTATCTACGGACAGGGGGCGACCTACGAGCAGTACTTC.

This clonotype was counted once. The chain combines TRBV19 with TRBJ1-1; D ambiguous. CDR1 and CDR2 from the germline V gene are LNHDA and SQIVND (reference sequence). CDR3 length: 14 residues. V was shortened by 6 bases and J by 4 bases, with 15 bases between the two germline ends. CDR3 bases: TGTGCCAGTAGAGATCCTGGGGTTGGCACTGAAGCTTTCTTT. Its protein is CASRDPGVGTEAFF.

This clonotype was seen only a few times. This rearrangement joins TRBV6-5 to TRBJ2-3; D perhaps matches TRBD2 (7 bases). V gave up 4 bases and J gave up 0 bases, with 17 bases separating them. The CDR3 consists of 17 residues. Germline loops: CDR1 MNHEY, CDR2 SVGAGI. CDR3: CASSSRGAGVSTDTQYF. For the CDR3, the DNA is TGTGCCAGCAGTTCCAGGGGCGCGGGGGTGAGCACAGATACGCAGTATTTT.

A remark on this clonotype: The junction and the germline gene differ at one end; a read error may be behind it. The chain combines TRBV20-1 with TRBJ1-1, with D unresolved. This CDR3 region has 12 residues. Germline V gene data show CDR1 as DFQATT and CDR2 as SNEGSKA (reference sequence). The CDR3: CSASIGNTEAFF. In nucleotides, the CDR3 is TGCAGTGCTAGTATAGGGAACACTGAAGCCTTCTTT.

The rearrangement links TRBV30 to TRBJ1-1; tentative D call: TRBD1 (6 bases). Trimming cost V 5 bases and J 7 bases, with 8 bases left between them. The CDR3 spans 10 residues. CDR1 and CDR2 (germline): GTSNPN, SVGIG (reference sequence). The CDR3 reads CAWLTGEAFF. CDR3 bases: TGTGCCTGGTTGACAGGTGAAGCTTTCTTT. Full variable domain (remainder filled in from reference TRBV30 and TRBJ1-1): SQTIHQWPATLVQPVGSPLSLECTVEGTSNPNLYWYRQAAGRGLQLLFYSVGIGQISSEVPQNLSASRPQDRQFILSSKKLLLSDSGFYLCAWLTGEAFFGQGTRLTVV.

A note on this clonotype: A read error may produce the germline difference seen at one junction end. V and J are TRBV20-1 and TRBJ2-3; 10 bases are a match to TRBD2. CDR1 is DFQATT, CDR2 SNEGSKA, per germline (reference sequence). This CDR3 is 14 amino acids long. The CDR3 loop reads CSATSSGSTDMQYF. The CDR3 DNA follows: TGCAGTGCTACGTCTAGCGGGAGTACAGATATGCAGTATTTT.

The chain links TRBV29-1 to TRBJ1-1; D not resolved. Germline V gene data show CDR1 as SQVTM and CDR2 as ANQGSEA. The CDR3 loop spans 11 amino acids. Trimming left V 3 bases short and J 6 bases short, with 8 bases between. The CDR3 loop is CSVDWGAEAFF. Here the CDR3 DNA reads TGCAGCGTTGATTGGGGTGCTGAAGCTTTCTTT. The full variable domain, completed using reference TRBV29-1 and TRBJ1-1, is SAVISQKPSRDICQRGTSLTIQCQVDSQVTMMFWYRQQPGQSLTLIATANQGSEATYESGFVIDKFPISRPNLTFSTLTVSNMSPEDSSIYLCSVDWGAEAFFGQGTRLTVV.

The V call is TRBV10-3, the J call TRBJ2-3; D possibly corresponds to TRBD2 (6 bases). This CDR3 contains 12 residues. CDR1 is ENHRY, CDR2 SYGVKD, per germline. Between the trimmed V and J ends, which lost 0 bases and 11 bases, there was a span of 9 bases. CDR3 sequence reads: CAISESGGGQYF. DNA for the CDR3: TGTGCCATCAGTGAGTCGGGAGGCGGGCAGTATTTT.

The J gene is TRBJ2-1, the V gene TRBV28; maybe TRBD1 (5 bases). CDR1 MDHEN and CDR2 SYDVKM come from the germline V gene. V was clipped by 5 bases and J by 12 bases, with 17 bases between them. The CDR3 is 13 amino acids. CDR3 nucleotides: TGTGCCAGCAGTCCGTCCAGGGCCCTCGGGCAGTTCTTC. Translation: CASSPSRALGQFF.

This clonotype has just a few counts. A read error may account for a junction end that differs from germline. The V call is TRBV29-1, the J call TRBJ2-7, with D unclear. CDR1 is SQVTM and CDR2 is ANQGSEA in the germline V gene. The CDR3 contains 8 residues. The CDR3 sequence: CSVAGSHF. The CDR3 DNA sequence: TGCAGCGTTGCTGGGTCGCACTTC.

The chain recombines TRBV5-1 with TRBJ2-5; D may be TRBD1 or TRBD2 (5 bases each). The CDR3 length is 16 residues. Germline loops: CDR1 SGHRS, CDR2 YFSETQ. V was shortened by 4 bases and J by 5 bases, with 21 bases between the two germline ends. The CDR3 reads CASSPGTGTFRETQYF. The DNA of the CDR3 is TGCGCCAGCAGCCCTGGGACCGGGACCTTTCGGGAGACCCAGTACTTC.

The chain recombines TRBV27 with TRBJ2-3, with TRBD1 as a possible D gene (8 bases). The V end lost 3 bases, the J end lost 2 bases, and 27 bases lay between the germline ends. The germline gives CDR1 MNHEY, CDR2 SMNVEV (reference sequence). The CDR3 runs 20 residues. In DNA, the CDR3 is TGTGCCAGCAGTTTGGGACCCGGGACAGGACTAGGGAGGATCACAGATACGCAGTATTTT. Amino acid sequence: CASSLGPGTGLGRITDTQYF.

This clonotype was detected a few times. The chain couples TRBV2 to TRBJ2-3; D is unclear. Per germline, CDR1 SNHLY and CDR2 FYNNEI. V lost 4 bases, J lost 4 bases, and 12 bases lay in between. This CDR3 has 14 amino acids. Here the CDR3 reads CASSVTQSADTQYF. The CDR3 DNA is TGTGCCAGCAGTGTGACCCAAAGCGCAGATACGCAGTATTTT.

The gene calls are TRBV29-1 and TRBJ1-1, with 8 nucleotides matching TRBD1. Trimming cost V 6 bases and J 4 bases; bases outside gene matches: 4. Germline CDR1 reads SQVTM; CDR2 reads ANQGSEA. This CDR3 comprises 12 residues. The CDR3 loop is CSVGQGTTEAFF. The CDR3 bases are TGCAGCGTCGGACAGGGCACCACTGAAGCTTTCTTT.

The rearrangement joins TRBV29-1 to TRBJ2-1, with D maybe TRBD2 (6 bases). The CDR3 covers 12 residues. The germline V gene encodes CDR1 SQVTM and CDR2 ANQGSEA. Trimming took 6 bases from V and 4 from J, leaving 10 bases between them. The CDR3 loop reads CSVGGLYNEQFF. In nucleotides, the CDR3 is TGCAGCGTGGGGGGACTGTACAATGAGCAGTTCTTC.

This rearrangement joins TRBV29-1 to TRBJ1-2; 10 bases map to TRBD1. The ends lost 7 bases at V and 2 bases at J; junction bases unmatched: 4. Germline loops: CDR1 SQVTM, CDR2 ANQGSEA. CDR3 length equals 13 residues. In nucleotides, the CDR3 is TGCAGCGATTCGGGACAGGGGAACTATGGCTACACCTTC. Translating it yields CSDSGQGNYGYTF. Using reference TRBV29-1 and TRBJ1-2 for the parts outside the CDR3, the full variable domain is SAVISQKPSRDICQRGTSLTIQCQVDSQVTMMFWYRQQPGQSLTLIATANQGSEATYESGFVIDKFPISRPNLTFSTLTVSNMSPEDSSIYLCSDSGQGNYGYTFGSGTRLTVV.

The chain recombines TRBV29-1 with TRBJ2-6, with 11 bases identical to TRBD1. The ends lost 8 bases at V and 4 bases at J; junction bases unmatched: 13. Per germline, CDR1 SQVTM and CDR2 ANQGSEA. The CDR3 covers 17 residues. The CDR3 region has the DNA TGCAGCACCTTGGGAGGACAGGGGGCTTACGGGGCCAACGTCCTGACTTTC. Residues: CSTLGGQGAYGANVLTF.